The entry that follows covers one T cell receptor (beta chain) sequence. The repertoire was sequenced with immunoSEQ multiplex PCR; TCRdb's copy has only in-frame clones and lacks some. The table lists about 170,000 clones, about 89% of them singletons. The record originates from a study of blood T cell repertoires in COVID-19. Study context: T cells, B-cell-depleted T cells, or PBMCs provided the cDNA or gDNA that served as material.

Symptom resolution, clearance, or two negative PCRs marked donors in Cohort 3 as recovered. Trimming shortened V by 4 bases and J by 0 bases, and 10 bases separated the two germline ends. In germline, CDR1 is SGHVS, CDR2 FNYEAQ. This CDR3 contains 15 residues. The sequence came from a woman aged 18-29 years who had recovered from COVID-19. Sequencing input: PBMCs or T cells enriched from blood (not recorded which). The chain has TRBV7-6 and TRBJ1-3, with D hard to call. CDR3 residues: CASSSRPSSGNTIYF. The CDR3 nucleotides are TGTGCCAGCAGCTCACGGCCTAGCTCTGGAAACACCATATATTTT.